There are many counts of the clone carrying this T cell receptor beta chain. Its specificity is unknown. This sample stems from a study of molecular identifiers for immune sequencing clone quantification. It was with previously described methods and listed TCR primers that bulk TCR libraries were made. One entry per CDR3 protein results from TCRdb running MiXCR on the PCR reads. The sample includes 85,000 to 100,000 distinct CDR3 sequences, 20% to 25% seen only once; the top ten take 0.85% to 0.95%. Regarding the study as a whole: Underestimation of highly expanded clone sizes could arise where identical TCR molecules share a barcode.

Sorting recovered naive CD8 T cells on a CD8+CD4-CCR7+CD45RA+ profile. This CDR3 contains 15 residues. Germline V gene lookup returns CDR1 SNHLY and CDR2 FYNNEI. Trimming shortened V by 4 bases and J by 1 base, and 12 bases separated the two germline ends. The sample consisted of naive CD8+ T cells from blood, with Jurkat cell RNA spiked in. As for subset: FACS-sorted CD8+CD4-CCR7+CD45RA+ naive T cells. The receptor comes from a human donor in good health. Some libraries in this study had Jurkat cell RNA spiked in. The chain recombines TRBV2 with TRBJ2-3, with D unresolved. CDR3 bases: TGTGCCAGCAGTGTAGTTCCCAGTGGCACAGATACGCAGTATTTT. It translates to CASSVVPSGTDTQYF.